The clone carrying this T cell receptor beta chain was counted ten times or more. Its antigen is not identified. This sample was included in a study of response to subunit inactivated influenza vaccine. Broader study findings: The authors suggested that few new T cells are recruited per seasonal influenza vaccination.

Each CDR3 protein gets one entry after TCRdb re-called the RT-PCR reads with MiXCR. Counted here are roughly 150,000 distinct CDR3 sequences, approximately 10% occurring once; the ten biggest clones make up around 11%. This CDR3 has 16 amino acids. Looked up from germline, CDR1 is WSHSY and CDR2 is SAAADI. V lost 2 bases and J lost 7, with 18 bases in between. This TCR derives from a man aged 45 to 65 who received an inactivated influenza vaccine. The material was non-naive T cells sorted from PBMCs, obtained 40 to 50 days after vaccination. The rearrangement joins TRBV10-2 to TRBJ2-1, with D tentatively TRBD2 (7 bases). The CDR3 sequence: CASSEIGGAIYNEQFF. The DNA for the CDR3 is TGCGCCAGCAGTGAGATTGGGGGGGCGATCTATAATGAGCAGTTCTTC.